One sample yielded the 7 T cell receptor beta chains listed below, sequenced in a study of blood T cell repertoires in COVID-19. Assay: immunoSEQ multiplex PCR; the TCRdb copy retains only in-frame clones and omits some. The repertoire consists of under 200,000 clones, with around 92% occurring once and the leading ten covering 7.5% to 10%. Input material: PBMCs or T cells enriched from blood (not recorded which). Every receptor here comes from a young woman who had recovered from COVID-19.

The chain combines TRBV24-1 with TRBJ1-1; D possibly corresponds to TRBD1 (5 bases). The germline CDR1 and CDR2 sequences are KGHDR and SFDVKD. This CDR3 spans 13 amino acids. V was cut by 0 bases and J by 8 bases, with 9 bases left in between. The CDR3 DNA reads TGTGCCACCAGTGATTTGAGAGCAGGGGAAGCTTTCTTT. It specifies CATSDLRAGEAFF.

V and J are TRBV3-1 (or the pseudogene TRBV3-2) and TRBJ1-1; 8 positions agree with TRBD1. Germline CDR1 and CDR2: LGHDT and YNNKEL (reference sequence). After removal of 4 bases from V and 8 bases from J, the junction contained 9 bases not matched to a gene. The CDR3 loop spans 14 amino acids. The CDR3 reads CASSPSFNRGEAFF. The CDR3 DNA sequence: TGTGCCAGCAGCCCCTCCTTTAACAGGGGGGAAGCTTTCTTT.

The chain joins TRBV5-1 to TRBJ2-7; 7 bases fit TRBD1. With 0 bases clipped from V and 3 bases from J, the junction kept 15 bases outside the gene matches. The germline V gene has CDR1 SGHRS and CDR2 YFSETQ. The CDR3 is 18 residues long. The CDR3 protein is CASSLGQGLGRARYEQYF. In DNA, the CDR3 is TGCGCCAGCAGCTTGGGACAGGGATTGGGCCGGGCTCGCTACGAGCAGTACTTC. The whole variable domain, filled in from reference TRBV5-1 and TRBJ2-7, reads KAGVTQTPRYLIKTRGQQVTLSCSPISGHRSVSWYQQTPGQGLQFLFEYFSETQRNKGNFPGRFSGRQFSNSRSEMNVSTLELGDSALYLCASSLGQGLGRARYEQYFGPGTRLTVT.

Here the CDR3 reads CAISEGTGMGYGYTF. The CDR3 DNA sequence: TGTGCCATCAGTGAGGGGACAGGGATGGGCTATGGCTACACCTTC. This chain joins TRBV10-3 and TRBJ1-2; 9 bases are shared with TRBD1. V was pared by 2 bases and J by 4 bases, with 5 bases of the junction left unmatched. CDR3 size: 15 residues. Germline values: CDR1 ENHRY, CDR2 SYGVKD.

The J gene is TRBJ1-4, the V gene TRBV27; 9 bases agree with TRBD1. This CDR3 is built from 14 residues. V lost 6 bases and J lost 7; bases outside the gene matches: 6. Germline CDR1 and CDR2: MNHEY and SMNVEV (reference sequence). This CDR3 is CASRTRDRVEKLFF. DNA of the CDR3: TGTGCCAGCAGGACCCGGGACAGGGTTGAAAAACTGTTTTTT.

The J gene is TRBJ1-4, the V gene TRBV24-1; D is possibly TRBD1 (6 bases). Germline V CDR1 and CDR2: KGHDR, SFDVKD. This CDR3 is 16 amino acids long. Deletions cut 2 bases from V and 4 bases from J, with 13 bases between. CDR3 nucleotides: TGTGCCACCAGTGATTCAAGGCGCAGGGGTAATGAAAAACTGTTTTTT. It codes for CATSDSRRRGNEKLFF.

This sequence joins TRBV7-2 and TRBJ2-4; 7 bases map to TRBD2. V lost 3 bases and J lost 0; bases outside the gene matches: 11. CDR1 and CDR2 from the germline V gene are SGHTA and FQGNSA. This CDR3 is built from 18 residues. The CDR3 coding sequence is TGTGCCAGCAGCTTCAAGAGGGGAGGGGAACTAGCCAAAAACATTCAGTACTTC. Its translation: CASSFKRGGELAKNIQYF.